This entry is about one T cell receptor beta chain. Naive CD8 cells lacked CD45RO, underwent positive selection for CCR7 and left out terminally differentiated effector memory CD45RA+ cells. This entry is derived from a study of shared clonotypes between healthy human individuals. The deep-level immunoSEQ assay was used. The data were produced by immunoSEQ multiplex PCR, yet TCRdb's version contains in-frame clones alone and is incomplete. The table shows 2 million or so clones, with around 96% occurring only once. CDR1 and CDR2 from the germline V gene are MNHEY and SMNVEV (reference sequence). There are 17 residues in the CDR3. Trimming cost V 3 bases and J 3 bases; bases outside gene matches: 11.

The sequenced sample was naive CD8+ T cells sorted from blood. The chain couples TRBV27 to TRBJ2-3, with TRBD2 matching over 8 bases. This receptor was identified in a man younger than 30 in good health. DNA for the CDR3: TGTGCCAGCAGTTTGGCCTCGGGGGGGTCAGGAACAGATACGCAGTATTTT. It translates to CASSLASGGSGTDTQYF.